The 28 T cell receptor beta chains below were found in one sample sequenced in a study of T cells after yellow fever vaccination. One entry per CDR3 protein, called by TCRdb with MiXCR from the 5' RACE reads. The sample holds hundreds of thousands of distinct CDR3 sequences, about 5.2% seen once. The sample here was CD4+ T cells sorted from PBMCs, taken on the day of the yellow fever booster vaccination. These receptor sequences come from a man younger than 30 who received the YFV17D yellow fever vaccine.

A few counts support this clonotype. The rearrangement links TRBV5-4 to TRBJ2-2; 14 nucleotides align to TRBD2. The trim removed 2 bases at V and 5 bases at J, leaving 2 bases unmatched. The CDR3 covers 16 residues. The germline CDR1 and CDR2 sequences are SGHNT and YYREEE (reference sequence). DNA for the CDR3: TGTGCCAGCAGCTTCGGACTAGCGGGGGGAACCGGGGAGCTGTTTTTT. Amino acid sequence: CASSFGLAGGTGELFF.

CDR3 in amino acids: CASSQESSGKYNEQFF. The CDR3 DNA follows: TGCGCCAGCAGCCAAGAAAGTTCGGGGAAATACAATGAGCAGTTCTTC. This chain links TRBV4-3 with TRBJ2-1; TRBD2 is a possible D gene (5 bases). Germline V lookup: CDR1 LGHNA, CDR2 YSLEER. V was cut by 0 bases and J by 4 bases, with 13 bases left in between. The CDR3 spans 16 residues.

The chain is built from TRBV12-3 or TRBV12-4 and TRBJ2-6; D is unclear. This CDR3 is built from 13 residues. V lost 8 bases, J lost 2 bases, and 7 bases lay in between. This CDR3 is CASLTPGANVLTF. CDR3 nucleotide sequence: TGTGCCAGCCTAACCCCTGGGGCCAACGTCCTGACTTTC.

This clonotype has a handful of counts. The rearrangement links TRBV6-2 or TRBV6-3 to TRBJ2-3, with TRBD1 identical over 7 bases. The germline gives CDR1 MNHEY, CDR2 SVGEGT. The junction had 10 bases not matched to a gene; V was cut back by 6 bases and J by 4 bases. The CDR3 consists of 15 residues. The CDR3 region has the DNA TGTGCCAGCAGACGCGGACAGGAAAGGTCAGATACGCAGTATTTT. It yields the protein CASRRGQERSDTQYF.

This clonotype came up a few times. This chain joins TRBV9 and TRBJ1-1; D remains ambiguous. This CDR3 has 14 amino acids. V was shortened by 0 bases and J by 1 base, with 7 bases between the two germline ends. Germline loops: CDR1 SGDLS, CDR2 YYNGEE. This CDR3 is CASSVVQTNTEAFF. CDR3 DNA: TGTGCCAGCAGCGTAGTACAGACGAACACTGAAGCTTTCTTT. The entire variable domain, with the rest obtained from reference TRBV9 and TRBJ1-1, is as follows: DSGVTQTPKHLITATGQRVTLRCSPRSGDLSVYWYQQSLDQGLQFLIQYYNGEERAKGNILERFSAQQFPDLHSELNLSSLELGDSALYFCASSVVQTNTEAFFGQGTRLTVV.

This clonotype was detected a few times. This chain uses TRBV20-1 with TRBJ1-3; TRBD1 matches 7 bases. The CDR3 consists of 15 residues. The germline gives CDR1 DFQATT, CDR2 SNEGSKA (reference sequence). The V and J ends lost 3 bases and 0 bases, in that order; junction bases with no gene match: 5. CDR3 protein: CSARRGTDSGNTIYF. In nucleotides, the CDR3 is TGCAGTGCTAGGAGAGGGACAGACTCTGGAAACACCATATATTTT.

This clonotype appeared many times. V is TRBV7-2 and J is TRBJ2-5; D not resolved. Germline CDR1 and CDR2: SGHTA and FQGNSA. The CDR3 contains 13 residues. Trimming pared 1 base from V and 7 bases from J, leaving 10 bases between. For the CDR3, the DNA is TGTGCCAGCAGCTTAGGCCCCTACGGGACCCAGTACTTC. Its translation is CASSLGPYGTQYF.

This clonotype was observed a few times. The CDR3 loop is CASSFRVYTDTQYF. Here the CDR3 DNA reads TGTGCCAGCAGTTTTAGGGTCTACACAGATACGCAGTATTTT. The V and J genes are TRBV12-3 or TRBV12-4 and TRBJ2-3; D gene unclear. The CDR3 spans 14 residues. Between the trimmed V and J ends, which lost 3 bases and 2 bases, there was a span of 9 bases.

This clonotype has at least ten counts. The genes are TRBV27 and TRBJ2-2; 9 bases line up with TRBD1. Germline V gene lookup returns CDR1 MNHEY and CDR2 SMNVEV (reference sequence). The CDR3 runs to 16 residues. With 6 bases clipped from V and 8 bases from J, the junction kept 13 bases outside the gene matches. CDR3 protein: CASRPWRDRVIGELFF. The CDR3 bases are TGTGCCAGCAGACCCTGGAGGGACAGGGTTATAGGGGAGCTGTTTTTT.

In this sample, this clonotype turned up a few times. CDR3 sequence (DNA): TGTGCCAGCAGCCAAGACCTGACGACAGGGACTGAAGCTTTCTTT. This sequence encodes CASSQDLTTGTEAFF. J is TRBJ1-1 and V is TRBV4-2; 7 bases are shared with TRBD1. Trimming removed 0 bases from V and 5 bases from J; junction bases left unmatched: 6. Germline CDR1 is LGHNA and CDR2 is YNFKEQ. The CDR3 covers 15 residues.

This clonotype was counted at least ten times. The gene calls are TRBV4-3 and TRBJ2-6; 7 bases are shared with TRBD1. Germline values: CDR1 LGHNA, CDR2 YSLEER. The CDR3 has 17 residues. Trimming removed 3 bases from V and 4 bases from J; junction bases left unmatched: 9. In DNA form, the CDR3 reads TGCGCCAGCAGCCAGAGAGGGGGCCTTTCCGGGGCCAACGTCCTGACTTTC. Residues: CASSQRGGLSGANVLTF.

This clonotype appeared a few times. This chain's CDR3 is CASNAQQGYEQYF. Here the CDR3 DNA reads TGTGCCAGCAACGCTCAACAGGGGTACGAGCAGTACTTC. The V gene is TRBV11-2, the J gene TRBJ2-7; 7 bases agree with TRBD1. The CDR3 is made up of 13 amino acids. CDR1 and CDR2 (germline): SGHAT, FQNNGV. V shed 7 bases and J 4 bases; nucleotides not matched to a gene: 7.

The CDR3 region has the DNA TGCGCCAGCAGCCAGGTCAGGGGTGTGAGCAAGTCACCCCTCCACTTT. Protein sequence: CASSQVRGVSKSPLHF. This chain links TRBV4-1 with TRBJ1-6; weak D call: TRBD1 (6 bases). The germline V gene encodes CDR1 MGHRA and CDR2 YSYEKL. The CDR3 has 16 amino acids. V lost 3 bases to trimming and J lost 10 bases, with 19 bases between them.

The chain combines TRBV6-5 with TRBJ2-3; weak D call: TRBD1 (6 bases). Germline-derived CDR1 and CDR2 are MNHEY and SVGAGI. CDR3 length equals 13 residues. V lost 7 bases and J 3 bases, leaving 11 bases between the germline ends. CDR3 loop: CASTPRGTDTQYF. The CDR3 nucleotides are TGTGCCAGCACGCCGAGGGGGACAGATACGCAGTATTTT.

This clonotype has a count of ten or more. The V and J genes are TRBV5-5 and TRBJ2-3; 8 nucleotides line up with TRBD2. With V trimmed by 4 bases and J by 1 base, 8 bases remained unmatched. The CDR3 has 16 amino acids. Germline lookup yields CDR1 SGHKS and CDR2 YYEKEE (reference sequence). CDR3 sequence reads: CASSGLAGSGTDTQYF. As DNA, the CDR3 is TGTGCCAGCAGCGGGTTAGCGGGGTCCGGCACAGATACGCAGTATTTT.

This clonotype turned up a few times. V gene TRBV9 combines with J gene TRBJ2-5, with a possible D match to TRBD1 (5 bases). The V gene lost 3 bases and the J gene lost 5 bases, with 11 bases spanning the gap. The CDR3 consists of 13 residues. CDR1 is SGDLS and CDR2 is YYNGEE in the germline V gene. DNA of the CDR3: TGTGCCAGCAGCGCACAGGTGGGGGAGACCCAGTACTTC. Translated: CASSAQVGETQYF.

This clonotype has more than one count but fewer than ten. V gene TRBV30 combines with J gene TRBJ2-5; maybe TRBD2 (6 bases). This CDR3 has 13 amino acids. Germline CDR1 is GTSNPN and CDR2 is SVGIG (reference sequence). V was cut by 0 bases and J by 5 bases, with 10 bases left in between. DNA for the CDR3: TGTGCCTGGAGTGTATATGGGGGGGAGACCCAGTACTTC. Encoded protein: CAWSVYGGETQYF.

This clonotype occurred a few times. This chain joins TRBV7-8 and TRBJ2-2; possibly TRBD1 or TRBD2 for D (5 bases each). CDR3 size: 16 residues. Per the germline V gene, CDR1 is SGHVS and CDR2 is FQNEAQ. V lost 2 bases to trimming and J lost 0 bases, with 10 bases between them. In nucleotides, the CDR3 is TGTGCCAGCAGCTTATTTGGGGGTCCGAACACCGGGGAGCTGTTTTTT. Its protein product is CASSLFGGPNTGELFF.

The table lists this clonotype with many counts. The rearrangement joins TRBV4-1 to TRBJ1-5; no clear D gene. The CDR3 extends over 14 amino acids. Per the germline V gene, CDR1 is MGHRA and CDR2 is YSYEKL. Trimming pared 1 base from V and 5 bases from J, leaving 9 bases between. This chain's CDR3 is CASSQANGDQPQHF. The CDR3 DNA is TGCGCCAGCAGCCAAGCTAACGGGGATCAGCCCCAGCATTTT.

This clonotype appeared many times. CDR3 loop: CASRLNPERDYGYTF. Here the CDR3 DNA reads TGTGCCAGCAGACTTAACCCGGAGAGGGACTATGGCTACACCTTC. The chain has TRBV6-6 and TRBJ1-2, with D uncertain. The CDR3 spans 15 residues. Between the trimmed V and J ends, which lost 6 bases and 3 bases, there was a span of 17 bases. Germline CDR1 reads MNHNY; CDR2 reads SVGAGI (reference sequence).

This clonotype was recorded at least ten times. V usage is TRBV29-1 and J usage is TRBJ2-5; D remains ambiguous. CDR1 is SQVTM, CDR2 ANQGSEA, per germline. The CDR3 consists of 9 residues. Trimming stripped 3 bases from V and 5 bases from J, with 1 base between. CDR3 bases: TGCAGCGTTGAGGAGACCCAGTACTTC. Its protein is CSVEETQYF.

The chain uses TRBV5-1 and TRBJ1-4; 8 positions agree with TRBD1. Germline V lookup: CDR1 SGHRS, CDR2 YFSETQ. V gave up 3 bases and J gave up 7 bases; unmatched junction bases: 2. The CDR3 is made up of 13 amino acids. CDR3 sequence reads: CASSWGTGEKLFF. The CDR3 DNA reads TGCGCCAGCAGCTGGGGGACAGGTGAAAAACTGTTTTTT.

This clonotype was found many times. The chain has TRBV12-3 or TRBV12-4 and TRBJ2-3, with D tentatively TRBD2 (6 bases). The CDR3 consists of 15 residues. V was trimmed by 3 bases and J by 2 bases, leaving 12 bases between them. CDR3 nucleotides: TGTGCCAGCAGTTTCGGGAGATCATACACAGATACGCAGTATTTT. Its translation: CASSFGRSYTDTQYF.

This clonotype was detected a few times. V usage is TRBV5-6 and J usage is TRBJ2-7; tentatively, D is TRBD1 (5 bases). Per germline, CDR1 SGHDT and CDR2 YYEEEE. The CDR3 loop spans 15 amino acids. Between the trimmed V and J ends, which lost 5 bases and 5 bases, there was a span of 20 bases. The CDR3 nucleotides read TGTGCCAGCAGTCGTAGGTGGGGCGCGAGAAACGAGCAGTACGTC. The encoded protein is CASSRRWGARNEQYV.

The rearrangement joins TRBV27 to TRBJ2-1; 10 bases match TRBD2. The CDR3 spans 15 residues. J was trimmed by 7 bases and V by 2 bases; bases with no gene match: 5. Germline-derived CDR1 and CDR2 are MNHEY and SMNVEV (reference sequence). The CDR3 loop reads CASSLIAGGWNEQFF. CDR3 nucleotides: TGTGCCAGCAGTTTAATAGCGGGGGGTTGGAATGAGCAGTTCTTC.

J is TRBJ1-4 and V is TRBV4-1; D is uncertain. The germline V and J ends were trimmed by 1 base and 0 bases, with 6 bases remaining between them. This CDR3 has 15 amino acids. CDR1 and CDR2 from the germline V gene are MGHRA and YSYEKL. CDR3 amino acids: CASSQGHSTNEKLFF. For the CDR3, the DNA is TGCGCCAGCAGCCAAGGACACTCAACTAATGAAAAACTGTTTTTT.

There are many counts of this clonotype. The rearrangement joins TRBV6-2 or TRBV6-3 to TRBJ2-2, with a weak D call TRBD1 (6 bases). The CDR3 has 13 residues. V gave up 10 bases and J gave up 2 bases, with 11 bases separating them. From germline, CDR1 is MNHEY and CDR2 SVGEGT. The CDR3 DNA reads TGTGCCATGGGGACACCAAACACCGGGGAGCTGTTTTTT. Encoded protein: CAMGTPNTGELFF.

The chain employs TRBV6-2 or TRBV6-3 and TRBJ2-7; D call uncertain. This CDR3 contains 14 residues. Trimming pared 2 bases from V and 0 bases from J, leaving 8 bases between. Germline CDR1 MNHEY, CDR2 SVGEGT. The CDR3 region has the DNA TGTGCCAGCAGTTACCTCTGGAGCTCCTACGAGCAGTACTTC. It codes for CASSYLWSSYEQYF.